This paragraph covers one T cell receptor (beta chain) sequence. Antigen: not known. Per germline, CDR1 LGHNT and CDR2 FRNRAP. This CDR3 is built from 14 residues. Trimming shortened V by 3 bases and J by 4 bases, and 13 bases separated the two germline ends. The data were taken from a study of circulating and synovial CD4+ cells in juvenile arthritis. The study's findings and limits: Bulk blood CD4 samples held at least an order of magnitude more or fewer genomes than CPL. Bulk blood CD4 repertoires were more diverse than these. Compared with bulk blood, circulating pathogenic-like lymphocytes shared substantially more CDR3 sequences with synovial T cells.

Repertoires were generated with immunoSEQ multiplex PCR, while TCRdb's copy carries only in-frame clones and drops some. The sample includes tens of thousands of clones, approximately 94% of them seen just once. Donors were patients with active juvenile idiopathic arthritis. This receptor was taken from a human donor with juvenile idiopathic arthritis. The sequenced material came from CD4+ T cells from blood. The chain uses TRBV12-5 and TRBJ2-7; TRBD1 might be the D (6 bases). The CDR3 sequence: CASGLVPGVYEQYF. The CDR3 nucleotides read TGTGCTAGTGGTTTAGTCCCAGGGGTATACGAGCAGTACTTC.